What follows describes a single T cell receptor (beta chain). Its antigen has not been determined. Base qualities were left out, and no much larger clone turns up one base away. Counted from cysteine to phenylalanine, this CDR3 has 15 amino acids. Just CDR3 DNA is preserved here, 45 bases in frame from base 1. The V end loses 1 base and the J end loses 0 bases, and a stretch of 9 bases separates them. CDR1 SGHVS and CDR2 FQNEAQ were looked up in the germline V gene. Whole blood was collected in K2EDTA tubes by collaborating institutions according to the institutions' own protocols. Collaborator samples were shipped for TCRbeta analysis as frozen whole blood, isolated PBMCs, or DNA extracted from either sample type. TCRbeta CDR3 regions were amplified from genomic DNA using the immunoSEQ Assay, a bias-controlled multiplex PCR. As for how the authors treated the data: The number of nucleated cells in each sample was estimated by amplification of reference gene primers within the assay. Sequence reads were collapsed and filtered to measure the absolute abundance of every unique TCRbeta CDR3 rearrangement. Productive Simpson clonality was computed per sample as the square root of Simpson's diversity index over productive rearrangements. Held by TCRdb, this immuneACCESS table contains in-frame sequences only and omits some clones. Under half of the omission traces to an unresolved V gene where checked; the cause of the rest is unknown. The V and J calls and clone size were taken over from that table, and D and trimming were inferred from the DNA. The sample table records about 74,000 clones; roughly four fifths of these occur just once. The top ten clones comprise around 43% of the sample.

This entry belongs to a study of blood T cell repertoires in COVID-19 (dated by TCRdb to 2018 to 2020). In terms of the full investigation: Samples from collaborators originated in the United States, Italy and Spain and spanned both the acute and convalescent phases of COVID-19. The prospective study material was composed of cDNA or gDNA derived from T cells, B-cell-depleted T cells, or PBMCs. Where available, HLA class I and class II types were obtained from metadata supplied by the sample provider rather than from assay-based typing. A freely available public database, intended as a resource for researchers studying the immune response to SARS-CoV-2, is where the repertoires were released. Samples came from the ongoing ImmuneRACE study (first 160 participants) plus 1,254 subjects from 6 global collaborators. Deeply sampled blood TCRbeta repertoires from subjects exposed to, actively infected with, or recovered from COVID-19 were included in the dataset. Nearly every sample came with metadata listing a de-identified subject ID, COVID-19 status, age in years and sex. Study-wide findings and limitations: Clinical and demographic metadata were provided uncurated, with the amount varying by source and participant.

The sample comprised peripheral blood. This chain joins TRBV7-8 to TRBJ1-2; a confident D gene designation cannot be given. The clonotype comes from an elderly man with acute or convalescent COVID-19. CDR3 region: CASSLVGQANYGYTF. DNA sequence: TGTGCCAGCAGCTTAGTTGGGCAGGCTAACTATGGCTACACCTTC.